This TCR beta chain stems from a study of shared clonotypes between healthy human individuals. Study-level findings and limits: Blood was the only sampled material, and tissue repertoires likely differ. Naive CD4 clonotypes were shared across a handful of donors at about 5%.

Points on this clone: Its antigen is currently unknown.

The V gene end was trimmed by 3 bases and the J gene end by 7 bases; junction bases not matched to a gene: 9. Germline assignment: CDR1 SEHNR and CDR2 FQNEAQ (reference sequence). The CDR3 runs to 16 residues. Naive CD8 cells lacked CD45RO and underwent positive selection for CCR7, leaving out terminally differentiated effector memory CD45RA+ cells. Some clones are missing from TCRdb's copy, which holds only in-frame ones; the method was immunoSEQ multiplex PCR. The sample contains 1.5 million to 2.5 million clones, just under 95% of which appear only once. This receptor was taken from a man between 18 and 35 years old in good health. Sample: naive CD8+ T cells sorted from blood. The chain carries TRBV7-9 and TRBJ2-1; 10 bases fit TRBD2. The CDR3 DNA sequence: TGTGCCAGCAGCTTGCTCGCTAGCGGGAGTATAAATGAGCAGTTCTTC. This gives the protein CASSLLASGSINEQFF. Complete variable domain (other parts from reference TRBV7-9 and TRBJ2-1): DTGVSQNPRHKITKRGQNVTFRCDPISEHNRLYWYRQTLGQGPEFLTYFQNEAQLEKSRLLSDRFSAERPKGSFSTLEIQRTEQGDSAMYLCASSLLASGSINEQFFGPGTRLTVL.